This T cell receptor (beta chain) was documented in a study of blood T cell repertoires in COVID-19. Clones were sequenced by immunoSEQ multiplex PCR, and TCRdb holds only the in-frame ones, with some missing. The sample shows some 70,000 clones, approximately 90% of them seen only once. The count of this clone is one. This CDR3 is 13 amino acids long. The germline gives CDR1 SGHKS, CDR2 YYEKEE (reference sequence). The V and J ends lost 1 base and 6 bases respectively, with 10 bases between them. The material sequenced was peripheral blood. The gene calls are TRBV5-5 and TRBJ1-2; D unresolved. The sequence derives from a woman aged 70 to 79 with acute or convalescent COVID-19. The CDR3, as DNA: TGTGCCAGCAGCTTGTCACGAGTGGATGGCTACACCTTC. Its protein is CASSLSRVDGYTF.